Below are 18 T cell receptor beta chains sequenced from a single sample in a study of post-analysis software for immune sequencing data. Study-level findings and limits: TRBV segments more frequent in patients than in controls numbered five and included TRBV5-6, TRBV5-1 and TRBV20-1.

Libraries were made from TCR beta cDNA, and they carried unique molecular identifiers. MiXCR, run by TCRdb on the PCR reads, gives a single entry per CDR3 protein. The table has about 760,000 distinct CDR3 sequences, less than 35% seen once. What these receptors recognize is not known. Sequencing was carried out using blood. These receptors all come from a girl aged 10-17 years with multiple sclerosis.

This clonotype was picked up a small number of times. J is TRBJ2-1 and V is TRBV12-3 or TRBV12-4, with D hard to call. Trimming left V 3 bases short and J 5 bases short, with 17 bases between. This CDR3 is built from 16 residues. CDR3 amino acids: CASSFGRHDNHNEQFF. The CDR3 DNA reads TGTGCCAGCAGTTTTGGAAGGCACGACAACCACAATGAGCAGTTCTTC.

The chain uses TRBV6-6 and TRBJ1-3, with TRBD1 matching over 7 bases. Germline values: CDR1 MNHNY, CDR2 SVGAGI (reference sequence). The V segment lost 8 bases and the J segment 1 base; nucleotides outside the gene matches: 5. The CDR3 runs 14 residues. CDR3 in amino acids: CASATGASGNTIYF. CDR3 coding DNA: TGTGCCAGCGCTACAGGGGCGTCTGGAAACACCATATATTTT.

This sequence joins TRBV28 and TRBJ2-4; 10 bases are a match to TRBD2. The germline CDR1 and CDR2 sequences are MDHEN and SYDVKM. V was pared by 3 bases and J by 1 base, with 9 bases of the junction left unmatched. The CDR3 contains 18 residues. The CDR3 sequence is CASSLISGGSGAKNIQYF. The CDR3 coding sequence is TGTGCCAGCAGTTTGATTAGCGGGGGGTCGGGGGCCAAAAACATTCAGTACTTC. The full variable domain, with the rest looked up from reference TRBV28 and TRBJ2-4, is DVKVTQSSRYLVKRTGEKVFLECVQDMDHENMFWYRQDPGLGLRLIYFSYDVKMKEKGDIPEGYSVSREKKERFSLILESASTNQTSMYLCASSLISGGSGAKNIQYFGAGTRLSVL.

V usage is TRBV7-9 and J usage is TRBJ2-1, with D maybe TRBD2 (5 bases). Per the germline V gene, CDR1 is SEHNR and CDR2 is FQNEAQ (reference sequence). V lost 1 base and J 3 bases, leaving 7 bases between the germline ends. The CDR3 is 14 amino acids. CDR3: CASSLVRDYNEQFF. The CDR3 bases are TGTGCCAGCAGCTTAGTGAGGGACTACAATGAGCAGTTCTTC.

This clonotype was counted a few times. V is TRBV6-2 or TRBV6-3 and J is TRBJ2-5; 13 bases agree with TRBD2. The assigned J gene may be wrong: the sequence end matches TRBJ2-7 better. The germline gives CDR1 MNHEY, CDR2 SVGEGT. The CDR3 runs to 16 residues. CDR3 coding DNA: TGTGCCAGCAGTTACGGGACTAGCGGGATTTTGGGCGAGCAGTACTTC. Translating gives CASSYGTSGILGEQYF.

This clonotype was seen a few times. This chain connects TRBV7-2 to TRBJ2-3; D gene uncertain. Germline CDR1 reads SGHTA; CDR2 reads FQGNSA. V dropped 5 bases and J dropped 6 bases, with 12 bases sitting between them. This CDR3 is 13 amino acids long. The CDR3 reads CASSPRLQDTQYF. CDR3 nucleotides: TGTGCCAGCAGCCCCCGGCTCCAGGATACGCAGTATTTT.

The V call is TRBV20-1, the J call TRBJ2-7; 9 bases agree with TRBD2. Germline V CDR1 and CDR2: DFQATT, SNEGSKA (reference sequence). The V and J ends lost 3 bases and 3 bases, in that order; junction bases with no gene match: 6. The CDR3 is made up of 14 amino acids. The CDR3 sequence is CSASTERGDYEQYF. The CDR3 coding sequence is TGCAGTGCTAGCACAGAGCGGGGGGACTACGAGCAGTACTTC.

This clonotype has a handful of counts. V gene TRBV24-1 combines with J gene TRBJ2-1; 10 bases are shared with TRBD2. This CDR3 comprises 16 residues. The germline gives CDR1 KGHDR, CDR2 SFDVKD. The J segment lost 4 bases and the V segment lost 4 bases, leaving 6 bases of the junction unmatched. CDR3 coding DNA: TGTGCCACCAGTGACTTCGCTAGCGGGGGATACAATGAGCAGTTCTTC. This translates into CATSDFASGGYNEQFF.

The gene calls are TRBV4-3 and TRBJ2-5; the D is unclear. This CDR3 contains 14 residues. V was shortened by 0 bases and J by 11 bases, with 16 bases between the two germline ends. CDR1 and CDR2 (germline): LGHNA, YSLEER. DNA of the CDR3: TGCGCCAGCAGCCAAGAGGGCCTCCACAATGAGCAGTACTTC. Its translation: CASSQEGLHNEQYF.

V gene TRBV7-9 combines with J gene TRBJ2-1; 13 bases are a match to TRBD2. The CDR3 extends over 16 amino acids. With V trimmed by 4 bases and J by 8 bases, 8 bases remained unmatched. CDR1 is SEHNR, CDR2 FQNEAQ, per germline (reference sequence). The CDR3 DNA sequence: TGTGCCAGCAGCTCGTCACTAGCGGGGGGGCCTTATGAGCAGTTCTTC. This encodes CASSSSLAGGPYEQFF.

This chain links TRBV20-1 with TRBJ2-3; 10 bases are shared with TRBD2. The CDR3 has 17 amino acids. CDR1 and CDR2 from the germline V gene are DFQATT and SNEGSKA (reference sequence). Unmatched junction bases numbered 10, after V lost 4 bases and J lost 0 bases. DNA for the CDR3: TGCAGTGCTATTCTGCTAGCGGGGGCCTCGAGCACAGATACGCAGTATTTT. This gives the protein CSAILLAGASSTDTQYF.

This clonotype appeared a few times. The chain links TRBV20-1 to TRBJ2-3; 8 bases agree with TRBD2. This CDR3 spans 18 amino acids. The germline CDR1 and CDR2 sequences are DFQATT and SNEGSKA (reference sequence). Trimming at V came to 0 bases and at J to 5 bases, leaving 16 bases not matched to a gene. This CDR3 reads CSARDLGAERGRGDTQYF. The DNA for the CDR3 is TGCAGTGCTAGAGATCTCGGGGCCGAGCGGGGGAGGGGAGATACGCAGTATTTT.

This clonotype was recorded a few times. The chain couples TRBV20-1 to TRBJ1-1; 7 bases agree with TRBD1. Per the germline V gene, CDR1 is DFQATT and CDR2 is SNEGSKA (reference sequence). The CDR3 loop spans 15 amino acids. V lost 6 bases, J lost 1 base, and 11 bases stayed unmatched. The CDR3 loop is CSAPRRGQPNTEAFF. As DNA, the CDR3 is TGCAGTGCCCCCCGGAGGGGACAGCCGAACACTGAAGCTTTCTTT.

This clonotype has at least ten counts. The V gene is TRBV5-1, the J gene TRBJ2-3; tentative D call: TRBD2 (5 bases). The germline gives CDR1 SGHRS, CDR2 YFSETQ. V was clipped by 3 bases and J by 0 bases, with 8 bases between them. The CDR3 runs 14 residues. CDR3: CASSSLGSTDTQYF. The CDR3 DNA follows: TGCGCCAGCAGCTCACTAGGGAGCACAGATACGCAGTATTTT.

V gene TRBV6-2 or TRBV6-3 combines with J gene TRBJ2-5; D remains unclear. Germline values: CDR1 MNHEY, CDR2 SVGEGT. Trimming removed 6 bases at V and 3 bases at J, with 17 bases between. The CDR3 spans 15 residues. In DNA, the CDR3 is TGTGCCAGCAGCCCCCCGGGTCCCCTAAAAGAGACCCAGTACTTC. This sequence encodes CASSPPGPLKETQYF.

This clonotype was detected ten times or more. V usage is TRBV15 and J usage is TRBJ2-1; D is tentatively TRBD1 or TRBD2 (7 bases each). The CDR3 consists of 15 residues. With 4 bases removed from V and 3 bases from J, the gap between germline ends came to 13 bases. Germline V gives CDR1 LNHNV, CDR2 YYDKDF (reference sequence). CDR3 residues: CATSIDREGYNEQFF. The CDR3 nucleotides are TGTGCCACCAGCATAGACAGGGAGGGCTACAATGAGCAGTTCTTC.

This clonotype has more than one count but fewer than ten. The V gene is TRBV9, the J gene TRBJ1-2, with no clear D. This CDR3 is 11 amino acids long. Germline-derived CDR1 and CDR2 are SGDLS and YYNGEE. V lost 4 bases and J lost 4, with 5 bases in between. The DNA of the CDR3 is TGTGCCAGCAGCAGATTCTATGGCTACACCTTC. Translated, it gives CASSRFYGYTF.

The CDR3 sequence: CASSLAGHSGNTIYF. Written as DNA, the CDR3 is TGTGCCAGCAGCTTAGCGGGCCACTCTGGAAACACCATATATTTT. The chain employs TRBV11-2 and TRBJ1-3; unclear D gene. The CDR3 is made up of 15 amino acids. The ends were cut back, 1 base at V and 0 bases at J, with 7 bases in the middle. CDR1 is SGHAT, CDR2 FQNNGV, per germline.